This is a list of T cell receptor beta chains from one sample in a study of blood T cell repertoires in COVID-19. The data were produced by immunoSEQ multiplex PCR, yet TCRdb's version contains in-frame clones alone and is incomplete. The data hold some 90,000 clones, with less than 85% observed a single time. The source material was peripheral blood. Source of these receptors: a man aged 65-85 years with active or convalescent COVID-19. The CDR3 runs from the conserved cysteine through the conserved F or W. The D gene is left open where the match is weak. Rows may omit the clone size; those that give it use once, few, many or a size class.

>TRBD1|TRBJ2-5|.|TRBV3-1/TRBV3-2
TGTGCCAGCAGCCAAGATTTAAGGGACAGAGAAGAGACCCAGTACTTC
CASSQDLRDREETQYF
>.|TRBJ1-2|few|TRBV12-3/TRBV12-4
TGTGCCAGCAGGCCGCCGGGCTATGGCTACACCTTC
CASRPPGYGYTF
>.|TRBJ1-1|.|TRBV18
TGTGCCAGCTCACTTCAGGGGCAGAATACTGAAGCTTTCTTT
CASSLQGQNTEAFF
>TRBD2|TRBJ2-7|.|TRBV10-3
TGTGCCATCAGTCCTAGCGGGGGCCTCCTAGAGCAGTACTTC
CAISPSGGLLEQYF
>TRBD1|TRBJ1-1|few|TRBV7-9
TGTGCCAGCAGCTTAAACAGGGGGAGCACTGAAGCTTTCTTT
CASSLNRGSTEAFF
>.|TRBJ2-3|.|TRBV9
TGTGCCAGCAGCAAGACAGGAGCTGCTGGAAATACGCAGTATTTT
CASSKTGAAGNTQYF
>.|TRBJ1-1|.|TRBV24-1
TGTGCCACCAGTGATTCGAACGGTCTTGAAGCTTTCTTT
CATSDSNGLEAFF
>TRBD1|TRBJ1-1|.|TRBV2
TGTGCCAGCAGTGAGACAGGGCTATACACTGAAGCTTTCTTT
CASSETGLYTEAFF
>.|TRBJ1-1|.|TRBV5-4
TGTGCCAGCAGCTTACAGGAGAACACTGAAGCTTTCTTT
CASSLQENTEAFF
>.|TRBJ1-4|few|TRBV5-6
TGTGCCAGCAGCTTCGTAGAGGATGAAAAACTGTTTTTT
CASSFVEDEKLFF
>TRBD2|TRBJ2-5|.|TRBV6-1
TGTGCCAGCAGTGAAGGGGGGACTAGTCTCGAGACCCAGTACTTC
CASSEGGTSLETQYF
>.|TRBJ2-7|.|TRBV10-2
TGCGCCAGCAGATTTACTTACGAGCAGTACTTC
CASRFTYEQYF